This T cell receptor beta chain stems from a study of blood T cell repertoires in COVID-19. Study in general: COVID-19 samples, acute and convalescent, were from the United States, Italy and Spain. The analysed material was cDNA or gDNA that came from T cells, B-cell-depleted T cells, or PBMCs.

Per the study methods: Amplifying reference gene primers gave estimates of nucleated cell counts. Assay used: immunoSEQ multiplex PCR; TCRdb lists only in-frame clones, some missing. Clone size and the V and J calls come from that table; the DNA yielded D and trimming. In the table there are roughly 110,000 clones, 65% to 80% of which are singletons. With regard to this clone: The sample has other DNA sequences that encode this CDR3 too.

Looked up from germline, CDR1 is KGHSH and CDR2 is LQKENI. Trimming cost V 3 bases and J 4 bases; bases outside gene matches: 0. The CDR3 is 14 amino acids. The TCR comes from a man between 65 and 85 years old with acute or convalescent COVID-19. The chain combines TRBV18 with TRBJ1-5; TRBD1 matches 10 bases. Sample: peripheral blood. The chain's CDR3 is CASSPDRGNQPQHF. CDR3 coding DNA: TGTGCCAGCTCACCGGACAGGGGGAATCAGCCCCAGCATTTT.